This TCR beta chain is from a study of T cells expressing NK-cell markers. The overall study: Repertoire data for TCR beta were derived from sorted T cells (CD3+CD56+NKG2C+, CD3+CD56+NKG2C- and CD3+CD56-NKG2C+).

General study points: Researchers report these clonotypes also headed the CD3+CD56-NKG2C+ fraction in a few donors. Clones of NKG2C+ T cells that had expanded were of unclear HCMV specificity. Each of roughly six donors carried dominant NKG2C+ clonotypes accounting for roughly 1.0-8% of CD8+ T cells.

Following a re-call of the 5' RACE reads, TCRdb has one entry per CDR3 protein and lacks DNA. Its clone listing holds roughly 160,000 distinct CDR3 sequences. Remarks on this clonotype: The antigen is unknown.

The sequenced sample consisted of blood T cells: a sorted CD56 or NKG2C T cell subset, CD4+ or CD8+ T cells, or bulk PBMC T cells (not recorded which). This TCR was sampled from a woman aged 18 to 75 in good health.

CDR3 region: CASKDTGTGNYGYTF. V gene TRBV6-1 combines with J gene TRBJ1-2; TCRdb's D gene call, TRBD1, goes unchecked for lack of DNA. Germline values: CDR1 MNHNS, CDR2 SASEGT. This CDR3 has 15 amino acids.